The 13 T cell receptor beta chains presented below share a single source sample, sequenced in a study of shared clonotypes between healthy human individuals. The table came from immunoSEQ multiplex PCR; TCRdb's copy has only in-frame clones and leaves some out. The sample shows approximately 640,000 clones, about nine tenths of them seen only once. Sequenced material: memory CD8+ T cells from PBMCs. Noted subset: CD45RO+ cells pooled with CCR7-negative TemRA cells. Receptor source: a man younger than 35 in good health. Some clones in this sample may be carry-over from other donors' samples.

This clone is a singleton in its sample. The chain combines TRBV7-3 with TRBJ2-1, with TRBD2 matching over 10 bases. V shed 3 bases and J 7 bases; nucleotides not matched to a gene: 9. CDR3 length: 16 amino acids. CDR1 is SGHTA, CDR2 FQGTGA, per germline. This CDR3 is CASSFIAGGGANEQFF. In nucleotides, the CDR3 is TGTGCCAGCAGCTTTATAGCGGGAGGTGGGGCGAATGAGCAGTTCTTC.

In this sample, this clone turned up once. The CDR3 sequence is CASSLQDLDSPLHF. The CDR3, as DNA: TGTGCCAGCAGCTTACAGGATCTCGATTCACCCCTCCACTTT. This chain connects TRBV5-6 to TRBJ1-6, with D possibly being TRBD1 (5 bases). V dropped 2 bases and J dropped 8 bases, with 11 bases sitting between them. CDR3 length: 14 residues. Germline CDR1 is SGHDT and CDR2 is YYEEEE.

The chain links TRBV27 to TRBJ2-5, with 7 bases identical to TRBD2. This CDR3 has 15 amino acids. Germline loops: CDR1 MNHEY, CDR2 SMNVEV (reference sequence). V shed 6 bases and J 5 bases; nucleotides not matched to a gene: 12. The CDR3 spells CASRGRAGATETQYF. The CDR3, as DNA: TGTGCCAGCAGGGGGCGTGCGGGAGCGACGGAGACCCAGTACTTC.

This chain uses TRBV29-1 with TRBJ2-1; no clear D. Germline V gene lookup returns CDR1 SQVTM and CDR2 ANQGSEA. There are 10 residues in the CDR3. V was trimmed by 5 bases and J by 7 bases, leaving 6 bases between them. Here the CDR3 reads CSVQMNEQFF. DNA for the CDR3: TGCAGCGTTCAGATGAATGAGCAGTTCTTC.

J is TRBJ2-7 and V is TRBV7-2; 7 bases fit TRBD2. From germline, CDR1 is SGHTA and CDR2 FQGNSA. V gave up 1 base and J gave up 0 bases; unmatched junction bases: 15. The CDR3 consists of 19 residues. The DNA of the CDR3 is TGTGCCAGCAGCTTAGTATGGGGTCCCGGGAGGCCGAGCTCCTACGAGCAGTACTTC. It yields the protein CASSLVWGPGRPSSYEQYF.

The J gene is TRBJ2-2, the V gene TRBV7-8, with 8 bases fitting TRBD1. The CDR3 runs to 15 residues. The germline gives CDR1 SGHVS, CDR2 FQNEAQ. V lost 5 bases to trimming and J lost 4 bases; unmatched junction nucleotides: 6. CDR3 in DNA: TGTGCCAGCAGCCATGGACAGGGTAGCACCGGGGAGCTGTTTTTT. Protein product: CASSHGQGSTGELFF.

This sequence joins TRBV6-6 and TRBJ1-3; D gene unclear. The V end was cut by 7 bases, the J end by 0 bases, with 10 bases between. This CDR3 is 14 amino acids long. Per the germline V gene, CDR1 is MNHNY and CDR2 is SVGAGI (reference sequence). CDR3 DNA: TGTGCCAGCACCACCTCCAGCTCTGGAAACACCATATATTTT. Its translation is CASTTSSSGNTIYF.

This sequence joins TRBV6-1 and TRBJ1-4, with TRBD1 as a possible D gene (6 bases). Trimming removed 4 bases at V and 6 bases at J, with 12 bases between. This CDR3 has 14 residues. Germline CDR1 is MNHNS and CDR2 is SASEGT. As DNA, the CDR3 is TGTGCCAGCAGTGTCAGGGGTCGGGATGAAAAACTGTTTTTT. It translates to CASSVRGRDEKLFF.

This clone was picked up one time. The chain combines TRBV4-1 with TRBJ2-1; D remains unclear. The ends were cut back, 1 base at V and 12 bases at J, with 22 bases in the middle. The germline V gene encodes CDR1 MGHRA and CDR2 YSYEKL. The CDR3 is 16 residues long. CDR3 amino acids: CASSQALNLAFIGQFF. DNA for the CDR3: TGCGCCAGCAGCCAAGCTCTCAACCTTGCTTTTATAGGGCAGTTCTTC.

The J gene is TRBJ2-7, the V gene TRBV7-9; D uncertain. The CDR3 length is 12 residues. Trimming removed 3 bases from V and 6 bases from J, with 9 bases in between. Germline CDR1 and CDR2: SEHNR and FQNEAQ (reference sequence). CDR3 nucleotide sequence: TGTGCCAGCAGCTTTTCCTTGAGCGAGCAGTACTTC. Protein sequence: CASSFSLSEQYF.

The J gene is TRBJ1-1, the V gene TRBV19; possible D gene TRBD1, 5 bases. Looked up from germline, CDR1 is LNHDA and CDR2 is SQIVND (reference sequence). CDR3 length equals 13 residues. With 5 bases removed from V and 4 bases from J, the gap between germline ends came to 11 bases. CDR3 DNA: TGTGCCAGTAGTGACAGTCCCACCACTGAAGCTTTCTTT. Translating it yields CASSDSPTTEAFF.

This sequence joins TRBV27 and TRBJ1-1; perhaps TRBD1 as D (5 bases). This CDR3 has 14 amino acids. V lost 7 bases and J 8 bases, leaving 20 bases between the germline ends. Germline V gene sequence: CDR1 MNHEY, CDR2 SMNVEV (reference sequence). This CDR3 is CASTLRGGGTEAFF. CDR3 DNA: TGTGCCAGCACTCTACGTGGGGGGGGGACCGAAGCTTTCTTT.

The chain couples TRBV19 to TRBJ2-2; D is perhaps TRBD2 (5 bases). Trimming left V 7 bases short and J 1 base short, with 16 bases between. The CDR3 consists of 16 residues. Germline V lookup: CDR1 LNHDA, CDR2 SQIVND (reference sequence). The DNA for the CDR3 is TGTGCCAGTACCCCTCCGAGACGGGAGAACACCGGGGAGCTGTTTTTT. Protein sequence: CASTPPRRENTGELFF.